These 27 T cell receptor beta chains were all obtained from the same sample, sequenced in a study of blood T cell repertoires in COVID-19. Sequencing used immunoSEQ multiplex PCR; TCRdb keeps in-frame clones, though not all of them. In the table there are 110,000 to 150,000 clones, 75% to 85% of which are singletons. The specimen was peripheral blood. The receptors were gathered from a woman older than 75 with acute or convalescent COVID-19.

This chain connects TRBV6-2 or TRBV6-3 to TRBJ2-5, with D possibly being TRBD1 (5 bases). V was shortened by 5 bases and J by 5 bases, with 15 bases between the two germline ends. Looked up from germline, CDR1 is MNHEY and CDR2 is SVGEGT. CDR3 size: 14 residues. DNA for the CDR3: TGTGCCAGCAGTGGGTGGCAGGGAAGGGAGACCCAGTACTTC. Amino acids: CASSGWQGRETQYF.

This clone was detected only a few times. V usage is TRBV28 and J usage is TRBJ2-1; 10 nucleotides match TRBD2. V shed 6 bases, J shed 2 bases, and the junction held 4 bases outside the gene matches. Looked up from germline, CDR1 is MDHEN and CDR2 is SYDVKM. The CDR3 is 15 residues long. CDR3 protein: CASSNLAGAYNEQFF. DNA of the CDR3: TGTGCCAGCAGCAACCTAGCGGGAGCCTACAATGAGCAGTTCTTC. Filled out from reference TRBV28 and TRBJ2-1, the complete variable domain reads DVKVTQSSRYLVKRTGEKVFLECVQDMDHENMFWYRQDPGLGLRLIYFSYDVKMKEKGDIPEGYSVSREKKERFSLILESASTNQTSMYLCASSNLAGAYNEQFFGPGTRLTVL.

The CDR3 region is CSASSLAGNQETQYF. The CDR3 bases are TGCAGTGCTAGTAGCTTAGCGGGGAATCAAGAGACCCAGTACTTC. This rearrangement joins TRBV20-1 to TRBJ2-5; 8 bases fit TRBD2. V lost 3 bases, J lost 2 bases, and 8 bases stayed unmatched. The CDR3 is made up of 15 amino acids. CDR1 and CDR2 from the germline V gene are DFQATT and SNEGSKA (reference sequence).

This chain joins TRBV20-1 and TRBJ2-3; no clear D gene. Trimming pared 3 bases from V and 8 bases from J, leaving 9 bases between. The CDR3 totals 11 residues. CDR1 is DFQATT and CDR2 is SNEGSKA in the germline V gene (reference sequence). The chain's CDR3 is CSASLVLTQYF. DNA of the CDR3: TGCAGTGCTAGCTTAGTTCTTACGCAGTATTTT.

The chain is built from TRBV27 and TRBJ2-1; D perhaps matches TRBD2 (6 bases). CDR3 length: 15 amino acids. Trimming removed 2 bases at V and 7 bases at J, with 15 bases between. CDR1 MNHEY and CDR2 SMNVEV come from the germline V gene (reference sequence). The CDR3 loop reads CASSLRPRRGNEQFF. CDR3 nucleotide sequence: TGTGCCAGCAGTTTACGGCCACGGAGGGGAAATGAGCAGTTCTTC.

The DNA for the CDR3 is TGTGCCACCAGTGATTTCGGAGAGACCCAGTACTTC. It codes for CATSDFGETQYF. V gene TRBV24-1 combines with J gene TRBJ2-5; unclear D gene. The CDR3 sequence is 12 residues long. Between the trimmed V and J ends, which lost 1 base and 4 bases, there was a span of 3 bases. Germline V gene lookup returns CDR1 KGHDR and CDR2 SFDVKD.

V usage is TRBV11-1 and J usage is TRBJ2-1, with D possibly matching TRBD2 (6 bases). The ends were cut back, 6 bases at V and 3 bases at J, with 15 bases in the middle. This CDR3 is built from 15 residues. Germline CDR1 and CDR2: SGHAT and FQDESV (reference sequence). In nucleotides, the CDR3 is TGTGCCAGCAGGATTCACCGGGAGAACTACAATGAGCAGTTCTTC. Protein: CASRIHRENYNEQFF.

J is TRBJ1-1 and V is TRBV28; no definite D call. Germline V gene data show CDR1 as MDHEN and CDR2 as SYDVKM. With 4 bases removed from V and 2 bases from J, the gap between germline ends came to 14 bases. CDR3 length: 15 amino acids. The CDR3 loop reads CASSSMAGGNTEAFF. The CDR3 DNA reads as TGTGCCAGCAGTTCGATGGCCGGCGGAAACACTGAAGCTTTCTTT.

The chain joins TRBV28 to TRBJ1-3; TRBD1 agrees at 8 bases. The germline gives CDR1 MDHEN, CDR2 SYDVKM. V gave up 3 bases and J gave up 3 bases; unmatched junction bases: 7. This CDR3 has 16 residues. CDR3 bases: TGTGCCAGCAGTTTTTCAGGGGGCGCTCGTGGAAACACCATATATTTT. Amino acid sequence: CASSFSGGARGNTIYF.

V is TRBV3-1 (or the pseudogene TRBV3-2) and J is TRBJ2-1; 11 nucleotides align to TRBD2. CDR1 LGHDT and CDR2 YNNKEL come from the germline V gene (reference sequence). There are 16 residues in the CDR3. J lost 6 bases, V lost 4 bases, and 8 bases had no gene match. CDR3 sequence reads: CASSPLAGGPFNEQFF. In nucleotides, the CDR3 is TGTGCCAGCAGCCCCCTAGCGGGGGGACCGTTCAATGAGCAGTTCTTC.

The chain carries TRBV5-1 and TRBJ2-2; 10 positions match TRBD1. Trimming cost V 0 bases and J 5 bases; bases outside gene matches: 4. Germline V gene sequence: CDR1 SGHRS, CDR2 YFSETQ. There are 16 residues in the CDR3. CDR3 nucleotides: TGCGCCAGCAGCTTGGGACAGGGGGCTCGGACCGGGGAGCTGTTTTTT. It is translated as CASSLGQGARTGELFF.

This chain links TRBV7-2 with TRBJ1-4, with 10 positions matching TRBD1. Germline CDR1 is SGHTA and CDR2 is FQGNSA. The CDR3 totals 16 residues. The V and J ends lost 1 base and 1 base, in that order; junction bases with no gene match: 0. The CDR3 protein is CASSLGTGGTNEKLFF. DNA for the CDR3: TGTGCCAGCAGCTTAGGGACAGGGGGAACTAATGAAAAACTGTTTTTT.

The V gene is TRBV21-1, the J gene TRBJ1-1; no check of the table's D call, TRBD1, against the DNA was made. TRBV21-1 is labeled a pseudogene. This CDR3 has 20 amino acids. CDR3 sequence (DNA): TGTGCCAGCAGCAAAGCTAACAGGGCGACGACTGCTTCCGAGAACACTGAAGCTTTCTTT. Translating it yields CASSKANRATTASENTEAFF.

The chain combines TRBV28 with TRBJ2-3; the D gene is possibly TRBD2 (5 bases). Trimming took off 4 bases at V and 8 bases at J, with 16 bases between the two ends. This CDR3 is built from 14 residues. The germline gives CDR1 MDHEN, CDR2 SYDVKM. CDR3 in DNA: TGTGCCAGCAGTTCACTGGGGAAGACTACTACGCAGTATTTT. Translated, it gives CASSSLGKTTTQYF.

V and J are TRBV7-3 and TRBJ2-2, with D maybe TRBD2 (5 bases). The germline CDR1 and CDR2 sequences are SGHTA and FQGTGA. CDR3 length: 15 residues. With 1 base removed from V and 3 bases from J, the gap between germline ends came to 9 bases. CDR3 sequence reads: CASSLNGGHTGELFF. CDR3 in DNA: TGTGCCAGCAGCTTAAACGGAGGTCACACCGGGGAGCTGTTTTTT.

The chain couples TRBV4-2 to TRBJ2-7; perhaps TRBD2 as D (6 bases). Germline loops: CDR1 LGHNA, CDR2 YNFKEQ. The CDR3 consists of 15 residues. With 0 bases removed from V and 3 bases from J, the gap between germline ends came to 12 bases. The CDR3 DNA follows: TGTGCCAGCAGCCAAGATCGCGGGACCCGCTACGAGCAGTACTTC. Translating gives CASSQDRGTRYEQYF.

This clone was recorded only once. This sequence joins TRBV7-9 and TRBJ2-7; 10 nucleotides line up with TRBD1. Germline-derived CDR1 and CDR2 are SEHNR and FQNEAQ (reference sequence). Losses at the gene ends were 5 bases for V and 2 bases for J; bases not matched to a gene: 6. The CDR3 sequence is 15 residues long. In DNA form, the CDR3 reads TGTGCCAGCAGCGCCCGGGACAGGGGCCCCTACGAGCAGTACTTC. It translates to CASSARDRGPYEQYF.

The genes are TRBV5-1 and TRBJ1-4; D may be TRBD1 (5 bases). V gave up 0 bases and J gave up 8 bases, with 14 bases separating them. Germline CDR1 SGHRS, CDR2 YFSETQ. CDR3 length equals 15 residues. The CDR3 DNA follows: TGCGCCAGCAGCTTGGGCTCGGGGGACCAAGAAAAACTGTTTTTT. Amino acid sequence: CASSLGSGDQEKLFF.

V usage is TRBV24-1 and J usage is TRBJ2-2; 7 positions agree with TRBD2. V shed 11 bases, J shed 6 bases, and the junction held 17 bases outside the gene matches. Germline CDR1 and CDR2: KGHDR and SFDVKD. The CDR3 extends over 16 amino acids. The CDR3 is CANRSPCGGSAGELFF. The CDR3, as DNA: TGTGCCAACAGATCCCCGTGCGGGGGAAGCGCCGGGGAGCTGTTTTTT.

V usage is TRBV6-5 and J usage is TRBJ2-3, with D possibly being TRBD1 (6 bases). The CDR3 is made up of 14 amino acids. CDR1 and CDR2 (germline): MNHEY, SVGAGI. Between the trimmed V and J ends, which lost 8 bases and 0 bases, there was a span of 12 bases. CDR3: CASQRQVSTDTQYF. CDR3 DNA sequence: TGTGCCAGCCAAAGACAGGTCAGCACAGATACGCAGTATTTT.

Only one count was recorded for this clone. The rearrangement links TRBV9 to TRBJ1-4, with 9 bases that match TRBD1. Trimming took 5 bases from V and 8 from J; bases not matched to a gene: 4. From germline, CDR1 is SGDLS and CDR2 YYNGEE. The CDR3 totals 13 residues. The CDR3 sequence is CASSTGGSEKLFF. The DNA of the CDR3 is TGTGCCAGCAGTACAGGGGGCTCGGAAAAACTGTTTTTT.

The rearrangement joins TRBV5-1 to TRBJ1-1; D may be TRBD1 (6 bases). The CDR3 sequence is 15 residues long. V was shortened by 0 bases and J by 0 bases, with 9 bases between the two germline ends. Germline loops: CDR1 SGHRS, CDR2 YFSETQ. CDR3 nucleotide sequence: TGCGCCAGCAGCTTGGACAGGGCATTGAACACTGAAGCTTTCTTT. Amino acid sequence: CASSLDRALNTEAFF.

Comment on this clone: Compared with germline, one end of the junction differs, possibly owing to a read error. The V call is TRBV7-2, the J call TRBJ2-1; TRBD2 aligns across 11 bases. The CDR3 extends over 14 amino acids. The V gene's germline CDR1 is SGHTA and CDR2 FQGNSA. The DNA for the CDR3 is TGTGCCACCAGCATTAGCGGGAGGGGAAATGAGCAGTTCTTC. It specifies CATSISGRGNEQFF. Full variable domain (missing parts from reference TRBV7-2 and TRBJ2-1): GAGVSQSPSNKVTEKGKDVELRCDPISGHTALYWYRQSLGQGLEFLIYFQGNSAPDKSGLPSDRFSAERTGGSVSTLTIQRTQQEDSAVYLCATSISGRGNEQFFGPGTRLTVL.

This clone was seen more than once but under ten times. The V gene is TRBV28, the J gene TRBJ2-7; TRBD1 matches 8 bases. CDR1 and CDR2 from the germline V gene are MDHEN and SYDVKM. The CDR3 runs to 15 residues. V was pared by 5 bases and J by 1 base, with 7 bases of the junction left unmatched. The CDR3 protein is CASSLGTGVSYEQYF. The DNA of the CDR3 is TGTGCCAGCAGTCTAGGGACAGGAGTTTCCTACGAGCAGTACTTC.

For the CDR3, the DNA is TGTGCCAGCAGCCCCTTTCTGGGGACATCGGTCGATACGCAGTATTTT. Its protein product is CASSPFLGTSVDTQYF. The V and J genes are TRBV27 and TRBJ2-3; a possible D gene is TRBD1 (6 bases). The CDR3 sequence is 16 residues long. Germline assignment: CDR1 MNHEY and CDR2 SMNVEV (reference sequence). The V end lost 6 bases, the J end lost 6 bases, and 22 bases lay between the germline ends.

This sequence joins TRBV18 and TRBJ1-3; TRBD1 might be the D (5 bases). Germline V gene data show CDR1 as KGHSH and CDR2 as LQKENI. The CDR3 runs to 16 residues. V was clipped by 2 bases and J by 1 base, with 12 bases between them. As DNA, the CDR3 is TGTGCCAGCTCACCATCCTATCAGGGTTCTGGAAACACCATATATTTT. Amino acids: CASSPSYQGSGNTIYF. Looking up the rest from reference TRBV18 and TRBJ1-3 gives the full variable domain: NAGVMQNPRHLVRRRGQEARLRCSPMKGHSHVYWYRQLPEEGLKFMVYLQKENIIDESGMPKERFSAEFPKEGPSILRIQQVVRGDSAAYFCASSPSYQGSGNTIYFGEGSWLTVV.

This chain links TRBV12-3 or TRBV12-4 with TRBJ1-2; D is possibly TRBD1 (5 bases). The CDR3 runs to 13 residues. The V end lost 6 bases, the J end lost 4 bases, and 12 bases lay between the germline ends. CDR3 nucleotide sequence: TGTGCCAGCAGGAGGTCCGGGGGCTATGGCTACACCTTC. Amino acids: CASRRSGGYGYTF.